This T cell receptor beta chain was captured by sequencing in a study of blood T cell repertoires in COVID-19. Study information: Nucleic acid was either cDNA or gDNA, and it came from T cells, B-cell-depleted T cells, or PBMCs.

The CDR3 sequence is 14 residues long. Trimming left V 0 bases short and J 5 bases short, with 10 bases between. CDR1 is MGHRA and CDR2 is YSYEKL in the germline V gene. Original methodology: Amplifying reference gene primers gave estimates of nucleated cell counts. The protocol was immunoSEQ multiplex PCR, while the TCRdb copy is restricted to in-frame clones and leaves out a portion. From that table come the V and J calls and clone size; the DNA was used to work out D and trimming. Among some 260,000 clones listed, 70% to 90% were seen once. Patients from Seattle were sampled longitudinally, starting during active infection.

What was sequenced was peripheral blood. The TCR was taken from a woman in her twenties or thirties with COVID-19, enrolled during active disease. This rearrangement joins TRBV4-1 to TRBJ1-1; D remains ambiguous. This CDR3 reads CASSQERVGTEAFF. Here the CDR3 DNA reads TGCGCCAGCAGCCAAGAGAGGGTGGGGACTGAAGCTTTCTTT.